One and the same sample provided the 20 T cell receptor beta chains below, sequenced in a study of blood T cell repertoires in COVID-19. Sequencing used immunoSEQ multiplex PCR; TCRdb keeps in-frame clones, though not all of them. This repertoire shows about 210,000 clones, around 81% found once; its top ten account for around 4.5%. The sequencing input was PBMCs or T cells enriched from blood (not recorded which). Receptors originate from a man aged 25 to 40 with acute COVID-19.

The chain uses TRBV4-1 and TRBJ2-5; D unresolved. The CDR3 has 16 residues. Trimming left V 0 bases short and J 1 base short, with 12 bases between. CDR1 MGHRA and CDR2 YSYEKL come from the germline V gene. The CDR3 sequence is CASSQESLTVQETQYF. The CDR3 coding sequence is TGCGCCAGCAGCCAAGAATCTTTAACAGTCCAAGAGACCCAGTACTTC.

V usage is TRBV28 and J usage is TRBJ2-7; possible D gene TRBD1, 6 bases. Germline V gene data show CDR1 as MDHEN and CDR2 as SYDVKM. Trimming removed 7 bases at V and 1 base at J, with 23 bases between. The CDR3 runs 17 residues. The CDR3, as DNA: TGTGCCAGCACCGTAAACCGTTTGGGACATGTATCCTACGAGCAGTACTTC. Its protein product is CASTVNRLGHVSYEQYF.

V is TRBV24-1 and J is TRBJ2-1, with D perhaps matching TRBD2 (6 bases). This CDR3 spans 13 amino acids. In germline, CDR1 is KGHDR, CDR2 SFDVKD. V was cut by 8 bases and J by 7 bases, with 14 bases left in between. CDR3 region: CATTPRGRNEQFF. The CDR3 nucleotides read TGTGCCACCACCCCGCGGGGTAGGAATGAGCAGTTCTTC.

The chain carries TRBV7-9 and TRBJ2-7, with TRBD1 identical over 10 bases. CDR1 is SEHNR, CDR2 FQNEAQ, per germline (reference sequence). CDR3 size: 15 residues. Trimming took 5 bases from V and 4 from J; bases not matched to a gene: 8. The CDR3 DNA is TGTGCCAGCAGCAAAATCGACAGGGGGCGGTACGAGCAGTACTTC. As protein: CASSKIDRGRYEQYF.

The genes are TRBV6-4 and TRBJ2-2; TRBD2 aligns across 12 bases. From germline, CDR1 is MRHNA and CDR2 SNTAGT. CDR3 length: 16 residues. V gave up 7 bases and J gave up 7 bases; unmatched junction bases: 10. CDR3 sequence: CASNPSGGDRRGELFF. The CDR3 bases are TGTGCCAGCAATCCTAGCGGGGGGGACCGGCGCGGGGAGCTGTTTTTT.

This clone has just one count. The CDR3 sequence is CASSETGMSTEAFF. The CDR3 nucleotides read TGTGCCAGCTCGGAGACAGGGATGAGCACTGAAGCTTTCTTT. V is TRBV18 and J is TRBJ1-1, with 7 nucleotides matching TRBD1. The germline V gene has CDR1 KGHSH and CDR2 LQKENI. Germline trimming cut 6 bases from V and 4 bases from J; bases unmatched to any gene: 8. The CDR3 loop spans 14 amino acids.

This chain links TRBV5-1 with TRBJ2-1; 8 bases are shared with TRBD2. There are 15 residues in the CDR3. J was trimmed by 7 bases and V by 8 bases; bases with no gene match: 14. The germline gives CDR1 SGHRS, CDR2 YFSETQ. The CDR3 DNA sequence: TGCGCCAGTACGCGTTGGCGGGGACTAGAGAATGAGCAGTTCTTC. Translating it yields CASTRWRGLENEQFF.

V usage is TRBV10-2 and J usage is TRBJ2-5, with 9 bases aligning to TRBD2. Trimming removed 4 bases from V and 1 base from J; junction bases left unmatched: 4. The CDR3 covers 15 residues. Germline CDR1 and CDR2: WSHSY and SAAADI. The CDR3 loop reads CASSVSGGTQETQYF. CDR3 sequence (DNA): TGCGCCAGCAGTGTGAGCGGGGGGACCCAAGAGACCCAGTACTTC.

The rearrangement uses TRBV2 and TRBJ2-1, with D possibly being TRBD2 (6 bases). In germline, CDR1 is SNHLY, CDR2 FYNNEI. V was pared by 7 bases and J by 5 bases, with 15 bases between. CDR3 length: 14 residues. This CDR3 is CASKEGPSHNEQFF. The CDR3 coding sequence is TGTGCCAGCAAGGAGGGGCCTTCTCACAATGAGCAGTTCTTC.

This clone was counted only a few times. This chain links TRBV14 with TRBJ2-7; a weak D match, TRBD1 (6 bases). This CDR3 spans 13 amino acids. V was shortened by 8 bases and J by 5 bases, with 16 bases between the two germline ends. CDR1 is SGHDN, CDR2 FVKESK, per germline. CDR3 sequence reads: CASRPRGVNEQYF. In DNA form, the CDR3 reads TGTGCCAGCCGACCCAGGGGAGTTAACGAGCAGTACTTC.

This chain uses TRBV28 with TRBJ1-2; 10 bases map to TRBD1. Trimming at V came to 6 bases and at J to 8 bases, leaving 21 bases not matched to a gene. In germline, CDR1 is MDHEN, CDR2 SYDVKM. CDR3 length equals 18 residues. In DNA form, the CDR3 reads TGTGCCAGCAGGGACCCGCCGGGACAGGGGCAACTCTTTAAGGGCTACACCTTC. Encoded protein: CASRDPPGQGQLFKGYTF.

This chain joins TRBV7-9 and TRBJ1-6; 9 positions match TRBD1. The CDR3 length is 17 residues. Per germline, CDR1 SEHNR and CDR2 FQNEAQ (reference sequence). J lost 0 bases, V lost 3 bases, and 3 bases had no gene match. CDR3 DNA: TGTGCCAGCAGCTTTGGGACAGGGAGCTCCTATAATTCACCCCTCCACTTT. This translates into CASSFGTGSSYNSPLHF.

This chain joins TRBV20-1 and TRBJ2-1; 10 bases map to TRBD2. The CDR3 spans 17 residues. After removal of 3 bases from V and 2 bases from J, the junction contained 10 bases not matched to a gene. The germline gives CDR1 DFQATT, CDR2 SNEGSKA (reference sequence). CDR3: CSASGSGGSLTYNEQFF. The CDR3 DNA reads TGCAGTGCTAGTGGTAGCGGGGGGTCGCTAACCTACAATGAGCAGTTCTTC.

This clone was seen once. The chain carries TRBV7-9 and TRBJ2-7; maybe TRBD1 (6 bases). The CDR3 sequence is 14 residues long. Germline CDR1 and CDR2: SEHNR and FQNEAQ (reference sequence). The germline V and J ends were trimmed by 3 bases and 0 bases, with 9 bases remaining between them. CDR3 in amino acids: CASSFRDNSYEQYF. The CDR3 coding sequence is TGTGCCAGCAGCTTTAGGGACAACTCCTACGAGCAGTACTTC.

The CDR3 nucleotides are TGTGCCAGTAGTACCCGGACTAGCGGCACCGGGGAGCTGTTTTTT. Its translation is CASSTRTSGTGELFF. The chain is built from TRBV19 and TRBJ2-2; 10 bases line up with TRBD2. This CDR3 spans 15 amino acids. The ends lost 4 bases at V and 4 bases at J; junction bases unmatched: 3. The germline gives CDR1 LNHDA, CDR2 SQIVND (reference sequence).

The chain recombines TRBV4-2 with TRBJ2-3; possible D gene TRBD2, 5 bases. The V gene lost 4 bases and the J gene lost 3 bases, with 8 bases spanning the gap. The CDR3 totals 13 residues. Germline V gene sequence: CDR1 LGHNA, CDR2 YNFKEQ. CDR3 residues: CASSPIATDTQYF. CDR3 nucleotides: TGTGCCAGCAGCCCAATAGCGACAGATACGCAGTATTTT.

V and J are TRBV5-1 and TRBJ1-3; tentatively, D is TRBD1 (5 bases). The germline gives CDR1 SGHRS, CDR2 YFSETQ. This CDR3 has 16 residues. V was pared by 3 bases and J by 0 bases, with 13 bases between. The CDR3 protein is CASSSGQAFSGNTIYF. The CDR3 coding sequence is TGCGCCAGCAGCTCAGGACAAGCATTCTCTGGAAACACCATATATTTT.

This chain links TRBV19 with TRBJ1-3; D is unclear. Germline-derived CDR1 and CDR2 are LNHDA and SQIVND (reference sequence). V was clipped by 5 bases and J by 8 bases, with 10 bases between them. The CDR3 spans 12 residues. CDR3 loop: CASSVDSDTIYF. DNA of the CDR3: TGTGCCAGTAGTGTCGACTCGGACACCATATATTTT.

The chain is built from TRBV3-1 (or the pseudogene TRBV3-2) and TRBJ2-5; D perhaps matches TRBD1 (7 bases). V gave up 3 bases and J gave up 4 bases, with 9 bases separating them. CDR1 is LGHDT, CDR2 YNNKEL, per germline (reference sequence). The CDR3 is 13 amino acids. Here the CDR3 DNA reads TGTGCCAGCAGCCAGGAGGGGGCAGAGACCCAGTACTTC. Translation: CASSQEGAETQYF.

The chain employs TRBV29-1 and TRBJ1-1, with 9 nucleotides matching TRBD1. J lost 6 bases, V lost 8 bases, and 13 bases had no gene match. The germline V gene has CDR1 SQVTM and CDR2 ANQGSEA. The CDR3 covers 14 residues. CDR3 coding DNA: TGCAGCATGGCCCTGGACAGGGGTGGAGCTGAAGCTTTCTTT. This codes for CSMALDRGGAEAFF.